Listed below are T cell receptor beta chains from one sample, sequenced in a study of blood T cell repertoires in COVID-19. Some clones are missing from TCRdb's copy, which holds only in-frame ones; the method was immunoSEQ multiplex PCR. This table has more than 95,000 clones, about 86% appearing once. Sequenced sample: peripheral blood. The receptors originated from a woman aged 55-69 years in a cohort sampled during active or convalescent COVID-19. The CDR3 runs from the conserved cysteine through the conserved F or W. A D gene is named only where the DNA matches it firmly. A clone size is listed for some rows: how often the clone was seen (once, few, many), or a class if it is expanded.

V gene	clone size	J gene	D gene	CDR3 protein	CDR3 DNA
TRBV6-5	.	TRBJ2-7	.	CASSSLNEQYF	TGTGCCAGCAGTTCCCTTAACGAGCAGTACTTC
TRBV2	.	TRBJ1-2	TRBD1	CASSGTVYGYTF	TGTGCCAGCTCCGGGACAGTCTATGGCTACACCTTC
TRBV6-5	once	TRBJ2-1	TRBD1	CASRQTGGGYNEQFF	TGTGCCAGCAGACAGACAGGGGGCGGCTACAATGAGCAGTTCTTC
TRBV3-1/TRBV3-2	.	TRBJ1-3	TRBD1	CASSATGGGGNTIYF	TGTGCCAGCAGCGCAACAGGGGGAGGTGGAAACACCATATATTTT
TRBV6-4	.	TRBJ1-5	.	CASSLAPGAQPQHF	TGTGCCAGCAGCCTGGCACCAGGGGCACAGCCCCAGCATTTT
TRBV30	.	TRBJ2-1	.	CAWNALQGAVNEQFF	TGTGCCTGGAATGCATTACAGGGAGCGGTGAATGAGCAGTTCTTC
TRBV20-1	.	TRBJ2-7	.	CSAVLEVEQYF	TGCAGTGCTGTCCTAGAGGTAGAGCAGTACTTC
TRBV11-1	once	TRBJ2-7	TRBD1	CASSSGQGAAYEQYF	TGTGCCAGCAGCTCGGGACAGGGGGCGGCCTACGAGCAGTACTTC
TRBV2	.	TRBJ2-7	.	CASSDAYEQYF	TGTGCCAGCAGTGACGCGTACGAGCAGTACTTC
TRBV30	.	TRBJ2-1	TRBD2	CAWSLAGGLGEQFF	TGTGCCTGGAGTCTAGCGGGGGGGCTTGGTGAGCAGTTCTTC
TRBV6-5	once	TRBJ1-5	.	CASSYSYRNNQPQHF	TGTGCCAGCAGTTACTCGTACAGGAACAATCAGCCCCAGCATTTT
TRBV19	.	TRBJ2-5	.	CASTRGGTQYF	TGTGCCAGTACGAGGGGGGGGACCCAGTACTTC
TRBV19	.	TRBJ1-6	.	CASSSGTVNSPLHF	TGTGCCAGCAGCTCCGGGACTGTGAATTCACCCCTCCACTTT
TRBV5-1	.	TRBJ1-2	.	CASSLERGGYTF	TGCGCCAGCAGCTTGGAACGGGGGGGCTACACCTTC
TRBV7-9	.	TRBJ2-3	TRBD2	CASSQAPSGGWDTQYF	TGTGCCAGCAGCCAAGCCCCTAGCGGGGGCTGGGATACGCAGTATTTT
TRBV11-2	.	TRBJ1-1	.	CASSLDFGPNTEAFF	TGTGCCAGCAGCTTAGATTTTGGGCCGAACACTGAAGCTTTCTTT
TRBV18	.	TRBJ2-2	.	CASSQQGNTGELFF	TGTGCCAGCTCACAACAGGGAAACACCGGGGAGCTGTTTTTT